The next 13 T cell receptor beta chains were all read from a single sample in a study of CD8+ T cells in alopecia areata. The treatment denotes: oral pan-JAK inhibitor, 5-10 mg twice daily. Reverse transcription of extracted RNA yielded cDNA, which provided the sequencing template. The method was immunoSEQ multiplex PCR; TCRdb's version includes in-frame clones alone and lacks a portion of them. Of approximately 200,000 clones in the sample, approximately 60% were seen once. Sample: CD4+ T cells sorted from blood, taken at week 4, from a patient treated with tofacitinib. The receptors derive from a human donor with alopecia areata.

This clone showed up just once. This sequence joins TRBV30 and TRBJ2-2; D not certain. V was cut by 3 bases and J by 4 bases, with 6 bases left in between. Germline lookup yields CDR1 GTSNPN and CDR2 SVGIG (reference sequence). The CDR3 loop spans 12 amino acids. The CDR3 DNA is TGTGCCTGGAGCCGAGGCACCGGGGAGCTGTTTTTT. Translated: CAWSRGTGELFF.

This CDR3 reads CASSKTGSTDTQYF. CDR3 sequence (DNA): TGTGCCAGCAGCAAGACAGGGAGCACAGATACGCAGTATTTT. The gene calls are TRBV9 and TRBJ2-3; TRBD1 aligns across 7 bases. The CDR3 runs 14 residues. Looked up from germline, CDR1 is SGDLS and CDR2 is YYNGEE. J was trimmed by 0 bases and V by 4 bases; bases with no gene match: 2.

J is TRBJ2-7 and V is TRBV5-1; D gene uncertain. This CDR3 has 14 amino acids. With 0 bases removed from V and 4 bases from J, the gap between germline ends came to 11 bases. Germline CDR1 SGHRS, CDR2 YFSETQ. The CDR3 nucleotides are TGCGCCAGCAGCTTGGAGGGCTACTATTACGAGCAGTACTTC. Amino acids: CASSLEGYYYEQYF.

V gene TRBV29-1 combines with J gene TRBJ1-4; 7 bases are shared with TRBD1. Germline V gene data show CDR1 as SQVTM and CDR2 as ANQGSEA. After removal of 6 bases from V and 5 bases from J, the junction contained 6 bases not matched to a gene. This CDR3 has 13 amino acids. DNA for the CDR3: TGCAGCGTGATGACAGGGTTAAATGAAAAACTGTTTTTT. This gives the protein CSVMTGLNEKLFF. The complete variable domain, with remaining parts taken from reference TRBV29-1 and TRBJ1-4, reads SAVISQKPSRDICQRGTSLTIQCQVDSQVTMMFWYRQQPGQSLTLIATANQGSEATYESGFVIDKFPISRPNLTFSTLTVSNMSPEDSSIYLCSVMTGLNEKLFFGSGTQLSVL.

This clone occurred once. This sequence joins TRBV18 and TRBJ2-5; TRBD2 aligns across 13 bases. The CDR3 runs 15 residues. CDR1 and CDR2 from the germline V gene are KGHSH and LQKENI. Germline trimming cut 2 bases from V and 5 bases from J; bases unmatched to any gene: 2. CDR3 in amino acids: CASSPGTSGAETQYF. As DNA, the CDR3 is TGTGCCAGCTCACCAGGGACTAGCGGGGCGGAGACCCAGTACTTC. Looking up the rest from reference TRBV18 and TRBJ2-5 gives the full variable domain: NAGVMQNPRHLVRRRGQEARLRCSPMKGHSHVYWYRQLPEEGLKFMVYLQKENIIDESGMPKERFSAEFPKEGPSILRIQQVVRGDSAAYFCASSPGTSGAETQYFGPGTRLLVL.

This chain uses TRBV29-1 with TRBJ2-4, with D possibly called TRBD1 or TRBD2 (6 bases each). This CDR3 comprises 13 residues. Per the germline V gene, CDR1 is SQVTM and CDR2 is ANQGSEA. Trimming took 5 bases from V and 4 from J, leaving 12 bases between them. CDR3 in amino acids: CSVSGAGKNIQYF. The CDR3 region has the DNA TGCAGCGTTTCGGGGGCTGGTAAAAACATTCAGTACTTC.

In regard to this clone: This specimen includes other DNA sequences encoding the same CDR3. The rearrangement joins TRBV5-1 to TRBJ1-1; D ambiguous. Trimming took 5 bases from V and 3 from J, leaving 5 bases between them. CDR1 and CDR2 from the germline V gene are SGHRS and YFSETQ. The CDR3 is 11 residues long. The CDR3 DNA follows: TGCGCCAGCAGTCTGGACACTGAAGCTTTCTTT. This encodes CASSLDTEAFF.

This chain joins TRBV7-2 and TRBJ2-7; 9 bases agree with TRBD1. The CDR3 loop spans 15 amino acids. From germline, CDR1 is SGHTA and CDR2 FQGNSA. The V gene end was trimmed by 5 bases and the J gene end by 0 bases; junction bases not matched to a gene: 5. Here the CDR3 reads CASSRGTGRSYEQYF. CDR3 nucleotide sequence: TGTGCCAGCAGCCGAGGGACAGGGCGCTCCTACGAGCAGTACTTC.

This rearrangement joins TRBV5-5 to TRBJ2-5, with D tentatively TRBD1 or TRBD2 (5 bases each). The J call may be mistaken, given a closer DNA end match to TRBJ2-7. The V gene's germline CDR1 is SGHKS and CDR2 YYEKEE (reference sequence). The CDR3 is made up of 14 amino acids. CDR3: CASSLMGDSYEQYF. The CDR3 DNA follows: TGTGCCAGCAGCTTGATGGGGGATTCCTACGAGCAGTACTTC.

The chain carries TRBV30 and TRBJ1-2; D is possibly TRBD1 (5 bases). Trimming took 0 bases from V and 3 from J, leaving 11 bases between them. CDR3 size: 14 residues. Germline V gene lookup returns CDR1 GTSNPN and CDR2 SVGIG (reference sequence). The CDR3 is CAWSVPGSHYGYTF. CDR3 DNA: TGTGCCTGGAGTGTACCAGGGTCTCACTATGGCTACACCTTC. The variable domain in full, with the rest retrieved from reference TRBV30 and TRBJ1-2, is SQTIHQWPATLVQPVGSPLSLECTVEGTSNPNLYWYRQAAGRGLQLLFYSVGIGQISSEVPQNLSASRPQDRQFILSSKKLLLSDSGFYLCAWSVPGSHYGYTFGSGTRLTVV.

This chain uses TRBV15 with TRBJ2-2, with TRBD1 as a possible D gene (6 bases). This CDR3 spans 14 amino acids. Trimming took 1 base from V and 4 from J, leaving 7 bases between them. Germline CDR1 and CDR2: LNHNV and YYDKDF (reference sequence). The CDR3 nucleotides are TGTGCCACCAGCAGAGGGACAGCCACCGGGGAGCTGTTTTTT. Its protein product is CATSRGTATGELFF.

In this sample, this clone turned up once. The chain is built from TRBV27 and TRBJ2-5; TRBD2 matches at 12 bases. CDR1 MNHEY and CDR2 SMNVEV come from the germline V gene (reference sequence). The CDR3 loop spans 18 amino acids. The junction had 16 bases not matched to a gene; V was cut back by 6 bases and J by 5 bases. The CDR3: CASRRTSGGPSPRETQYF. CDR3 DNA: TGTGCCAGCAGACGTACTAGCGGGGGGCCCTCTCCCAGGGAGACCCAGTACTTC.

The rearrangement joins TRBV29-1 to TRBJ1-5; no reliable D call. The germline CDR1 and CDR2 sequences are SQVTM and ANQGSEA. The germline V and J ends were trimmed by 0 bases and 7 bases, with 10 bases remaining between them. This CDR3 comprises 13 residues. The CDR3 DNA reads as TGCAGCGTTGAAGAACGCATGGGACAGCCCCAGCATTTT. The encoded protein is CSVEERMGQPQHF.